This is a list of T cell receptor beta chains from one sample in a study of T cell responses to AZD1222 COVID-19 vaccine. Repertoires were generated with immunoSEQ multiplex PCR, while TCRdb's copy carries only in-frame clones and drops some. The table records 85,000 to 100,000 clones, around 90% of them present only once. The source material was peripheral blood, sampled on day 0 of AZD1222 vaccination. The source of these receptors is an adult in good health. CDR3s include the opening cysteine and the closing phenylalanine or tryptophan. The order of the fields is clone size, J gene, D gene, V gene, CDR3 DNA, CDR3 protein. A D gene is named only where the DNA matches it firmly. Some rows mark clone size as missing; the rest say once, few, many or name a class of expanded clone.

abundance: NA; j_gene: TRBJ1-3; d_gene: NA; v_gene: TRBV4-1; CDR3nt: TGCGCCAGCAGCCAAGAAGGGTCCAGGGGCTCTGGAAACACCATATATTTT; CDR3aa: CASSQEGSRGSGNTIYF
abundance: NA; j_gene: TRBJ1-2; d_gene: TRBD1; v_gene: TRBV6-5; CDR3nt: TGTGCCAGCAGTTACCGAGGCAGGGGGGACTATGGCTACACCTTC; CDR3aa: CASSYRGRGDYGYTF
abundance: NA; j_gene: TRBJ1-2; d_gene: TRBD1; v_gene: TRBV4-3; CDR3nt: TGCGCCAGCAGCCAGAGTGACAGGGGGGCTTTCTATGGCTACACCTTC; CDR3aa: CASSQSDRGAFYGYTF
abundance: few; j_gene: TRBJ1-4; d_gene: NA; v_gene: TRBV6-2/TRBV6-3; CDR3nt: TGTGCCAGCAGCTCCTGGCGGCAGGCTAATGAAAAACTGTTTTTT; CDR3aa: CASSSWRQANEKLFF
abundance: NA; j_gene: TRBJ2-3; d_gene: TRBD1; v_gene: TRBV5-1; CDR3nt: TGCGCCAGCAGCTCCCGACCGACAGGGATAGTTGGAGCGCAGCCCACAGATACGCAGTATTTT; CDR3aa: CASSSRPTGIVGAQPTDTQYF
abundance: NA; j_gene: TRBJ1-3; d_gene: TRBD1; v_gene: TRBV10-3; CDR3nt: TGTGCCATCTCGGACAGGGGATCTGGAAACACCATATATTTT; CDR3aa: CAISDRGSGNTIYF
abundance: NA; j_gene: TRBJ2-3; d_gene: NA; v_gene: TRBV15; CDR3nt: TGTGCCACCAGCGCGAGTAGCACAGATACGCAGTATTTT; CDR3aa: CATSASSTDTQYF
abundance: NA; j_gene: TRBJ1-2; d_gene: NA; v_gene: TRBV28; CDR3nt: TGTGCCAGCAGTTCCGGACAGAGAAGCTACACCTTC; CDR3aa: CASSSGQRSYTF
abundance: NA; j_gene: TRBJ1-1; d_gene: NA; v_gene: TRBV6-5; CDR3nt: TGTGCCAGCAGTTACTCAGGCAGGGACGCTGAAGCTTTCTTT; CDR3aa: CASSYSGRDAEAFF
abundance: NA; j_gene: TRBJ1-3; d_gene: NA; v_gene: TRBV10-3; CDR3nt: TGTGCCATCAGTGGTGGAAACACCATATATTTT; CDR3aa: CAISGGNTIYF
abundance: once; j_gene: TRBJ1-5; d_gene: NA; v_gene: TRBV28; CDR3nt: TGTGCCAGCTTCGGCGGCAATCAGCCCCAGCATTTT; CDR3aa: CASFGGNQPQHF
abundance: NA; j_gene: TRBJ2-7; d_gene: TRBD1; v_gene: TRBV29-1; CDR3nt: TGCAGCGTTGATGACAGGGGTTCCTACGAGCAGTACTTC; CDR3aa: CSVDDRGSYEQYF
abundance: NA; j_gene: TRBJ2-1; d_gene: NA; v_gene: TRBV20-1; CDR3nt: TGCAGTGCTTACAGGGCTAATGAGCAGTTCTTC; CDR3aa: CSAYRANEQFF
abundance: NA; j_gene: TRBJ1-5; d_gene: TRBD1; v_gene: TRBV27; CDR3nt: TGTGCCAGCAGCCTACAGGGGAGCCATCAGCCCCAGCATTTT; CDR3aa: CASSLQGSHQPQHF
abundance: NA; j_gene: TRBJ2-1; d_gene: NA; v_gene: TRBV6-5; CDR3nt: TGTGCCAGCAGTCGACCAGACAGATACAATGAGCAGTTCTTC; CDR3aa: CASSRPDRYNEQFF
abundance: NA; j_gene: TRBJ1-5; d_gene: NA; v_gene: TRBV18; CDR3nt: TGTGCCAGCTCTACCGACCGATTTTATAGCAATCAGCCCCAGCATTTT; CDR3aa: CASSTDRFYSNQPQHF
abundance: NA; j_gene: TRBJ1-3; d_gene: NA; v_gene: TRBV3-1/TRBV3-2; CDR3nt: TGTGCCAGCAGCAATCCGTACAGGGTCGGAAACACCATATATTTT; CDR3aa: CASSNPYRVGNTIYF
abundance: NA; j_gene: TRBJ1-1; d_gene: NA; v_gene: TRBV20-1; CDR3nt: TGCAGTGCTAGTCTGACGTCGGGTACTGAAGCTTTCTTT; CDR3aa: CSASLTSGTEAFF
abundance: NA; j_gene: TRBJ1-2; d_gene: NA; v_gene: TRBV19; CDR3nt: TGTGCCAGTGTGGGGGACACTGTTAACTATGGCTACACCTTC; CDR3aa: CASVGDTVNYGYTF
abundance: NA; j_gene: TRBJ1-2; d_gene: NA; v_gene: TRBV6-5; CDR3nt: TGTGCCAGCAGTTCCATGACCGATAAGTCGGGTGGCTACACCTTC; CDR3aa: CASSSMTDKSGGYTF
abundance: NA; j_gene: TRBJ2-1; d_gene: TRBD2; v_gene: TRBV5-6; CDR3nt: TGTGCCAGCAGCCCGTGGGGGGGAGCCTACAATGAGCAGTTCTTC; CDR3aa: CASSPWGGAYNEQFF
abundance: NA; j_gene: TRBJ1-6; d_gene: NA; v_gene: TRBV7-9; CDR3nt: TGTGCCAGCAGCCCGACAGGCGCCAACTATTCACCCCTCCACTTT; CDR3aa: CASSPTGANYSPLHF
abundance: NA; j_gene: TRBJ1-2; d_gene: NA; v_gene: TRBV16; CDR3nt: TGTGCCAGCAGACTCGAAATCACAGGGTCGGGCTACACCTTC; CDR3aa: CASRLEITGSGYTF
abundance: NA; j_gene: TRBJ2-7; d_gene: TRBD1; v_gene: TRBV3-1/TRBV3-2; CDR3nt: TGTGCCAGCAGCACCGTTCCGGCCGGGACAGGGGGCTACGAGCAGTACTTC; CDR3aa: CASSTVPAGTGGYEQYF
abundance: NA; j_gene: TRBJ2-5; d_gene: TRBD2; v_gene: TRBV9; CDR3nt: TGTGCCAGCAGCGTAGGGACTAGCGGGGAAGAGACCCAGTACTTC; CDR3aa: CASSVGTSGEETQYF
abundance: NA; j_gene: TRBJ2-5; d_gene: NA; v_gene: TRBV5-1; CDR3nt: TGCGCCAGCAGCTTGGGGGCTAGTAAAGAGACCCAGTACTTC; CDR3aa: CASSLGASKETQYF
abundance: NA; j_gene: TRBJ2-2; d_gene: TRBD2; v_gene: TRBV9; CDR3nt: TGTGCCAGCAGCGTTACTAGCGCAAACACCGGGGAGCTGTTTTTT; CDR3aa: CASSVTSANTGELFF
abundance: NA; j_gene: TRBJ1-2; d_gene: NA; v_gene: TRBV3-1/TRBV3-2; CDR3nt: TGTGCCAGCAGCCAAGATGGGTCAACTAACTATGGCTACACCTTC; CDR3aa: CASSQDGSTNYGYTF
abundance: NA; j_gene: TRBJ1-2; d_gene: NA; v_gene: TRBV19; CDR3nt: TGTGCCAGTAGTATTCAGTTACGGGCGAACTATGGCTACACCTTC; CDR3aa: CASSIQLRANYGYTF
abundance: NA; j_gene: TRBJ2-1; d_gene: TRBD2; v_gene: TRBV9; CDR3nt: TGTGCCAGCAGCGTCTCAGCGGGGGGATACAATGAGCAGTTCTTC; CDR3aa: CASSVSAGGYNEQFF
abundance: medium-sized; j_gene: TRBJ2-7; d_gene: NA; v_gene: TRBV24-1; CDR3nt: TGTGCCAGGCGTGGGACCTCATTCTTC; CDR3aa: CARRGTSFF
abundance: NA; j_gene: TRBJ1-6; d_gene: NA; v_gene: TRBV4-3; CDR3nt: TGCGCCAGCAGCCAAGACCCTCCCCCAGCGCGCTCACCCCTCCACTTT; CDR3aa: CASSQDPPPARSPLHF
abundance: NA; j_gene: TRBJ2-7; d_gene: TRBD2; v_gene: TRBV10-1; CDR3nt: TGCGCCAGCCGGGACAAAATCGGACTAGCGGGGGGTCCCTACGAGCAGTACTTC; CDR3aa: CASRDKIGLAGGPYEQYF
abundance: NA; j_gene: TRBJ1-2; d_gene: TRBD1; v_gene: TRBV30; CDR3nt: TGTGCCTGGGCTTGGACAGGGGGCGTTCTGACTTATGGCTACACCTTC; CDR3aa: CAWAWTGGVLTYGYTF
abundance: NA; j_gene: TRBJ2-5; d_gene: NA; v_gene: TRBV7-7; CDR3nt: TGTGCTAGCAGCTTAGGATTGGGCAGCCAAGAGACCCAGTACTTC; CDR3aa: CASSLGLGSQETQYF
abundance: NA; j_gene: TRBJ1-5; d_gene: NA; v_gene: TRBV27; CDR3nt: TGTGCCAGCAGTTTTGACCACGGCAATCAGCCCCAGCATTTT; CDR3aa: CASSFDHGNQPQHF
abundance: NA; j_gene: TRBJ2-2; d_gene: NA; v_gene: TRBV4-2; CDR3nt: TGTGCCAGCAGCCAAGACGGCTCAATGAACACCGGGGAGCTGTTTTTT; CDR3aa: CASSQDGSMNTGELFF
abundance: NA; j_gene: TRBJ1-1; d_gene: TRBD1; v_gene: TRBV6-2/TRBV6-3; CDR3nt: TGTGCCAGCAGCCCCGGGGACAGAAGATCGGGGGCTTTCTTT; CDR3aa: CASSPGDRRSGAFF
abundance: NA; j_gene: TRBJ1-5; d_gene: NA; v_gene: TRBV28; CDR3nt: TGTGCCAGCAGTACTAGACCCCGACCCGAGAATCAGCCCCAGCATTTT; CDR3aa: CASSTRPRPENQPQHF
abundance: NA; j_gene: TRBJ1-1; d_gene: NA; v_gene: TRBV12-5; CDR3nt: TGTGCTAGTGGTCCCGCGTGGTCTTTCTTT; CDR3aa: CASGPAWSFF
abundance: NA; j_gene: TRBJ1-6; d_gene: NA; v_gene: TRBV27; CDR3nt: TGTGCCAGCAGGGAGCCATATAAGAATTTTTCACCCCTCCACTTT; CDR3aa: CASREPYKNFSPLHF
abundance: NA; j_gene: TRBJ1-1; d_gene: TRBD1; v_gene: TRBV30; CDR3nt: TGTGCCTGGAATCGCAGGGGGCCATCGCACGCGAACACTGAAGCTTTCTTT; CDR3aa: CAWNRRGPSHANTEAFF
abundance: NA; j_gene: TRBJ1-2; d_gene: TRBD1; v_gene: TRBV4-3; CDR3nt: TGCGCCAGCAGCCCCACTACAGGGGGAAGCGGCTACACCTTC; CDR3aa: CASSPTTGGSGYTF
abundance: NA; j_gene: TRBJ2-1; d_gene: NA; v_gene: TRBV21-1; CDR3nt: TGTGCCAGCACTTCCTACAATGAGCAGTTCTTC; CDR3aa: CASTSYNEQFF
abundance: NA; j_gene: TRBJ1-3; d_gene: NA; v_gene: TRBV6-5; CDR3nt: TGTGCCAGCAGTTATAAGGGGGGAAACACCATATATTTT; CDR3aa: CASSYKGGNTIYF
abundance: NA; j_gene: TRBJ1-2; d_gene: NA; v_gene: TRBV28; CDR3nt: TGTGCCAGCAGTTTCGGGGCGGGGGGCTATGGCTACACCTTC; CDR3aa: CASSFGAGGYGYTF
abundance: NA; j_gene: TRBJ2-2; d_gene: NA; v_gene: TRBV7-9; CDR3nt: TGTGCCAGCAGCTTAGTTGTGGAGAACACCGGGGAGCTGTTTTTT; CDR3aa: CASSLVVENTGELFF
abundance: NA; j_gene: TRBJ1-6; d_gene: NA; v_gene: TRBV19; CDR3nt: TGTGCCAGTAATGGGGGGGCGCGATCCTATAATTCACCCCTCCACTTT; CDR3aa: CASNGGARSYNSPLHF